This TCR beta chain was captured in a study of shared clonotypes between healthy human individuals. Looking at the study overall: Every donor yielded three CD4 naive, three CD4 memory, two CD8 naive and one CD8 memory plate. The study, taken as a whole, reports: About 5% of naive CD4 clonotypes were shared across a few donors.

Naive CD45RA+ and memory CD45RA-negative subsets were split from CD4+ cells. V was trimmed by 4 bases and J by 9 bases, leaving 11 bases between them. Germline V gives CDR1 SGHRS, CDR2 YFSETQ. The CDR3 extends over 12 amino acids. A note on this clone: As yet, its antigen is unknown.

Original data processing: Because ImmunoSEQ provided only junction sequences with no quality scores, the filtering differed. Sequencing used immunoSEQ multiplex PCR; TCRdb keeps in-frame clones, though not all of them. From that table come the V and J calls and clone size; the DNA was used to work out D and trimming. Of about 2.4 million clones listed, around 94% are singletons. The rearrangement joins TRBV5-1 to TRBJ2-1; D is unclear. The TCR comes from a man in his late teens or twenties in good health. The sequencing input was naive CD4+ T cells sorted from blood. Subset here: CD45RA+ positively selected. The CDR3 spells CASSILGVEQFF. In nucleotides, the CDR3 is TGCGCCAGCAGCATACTCGGAGTTGAGCAGTTCTTC.